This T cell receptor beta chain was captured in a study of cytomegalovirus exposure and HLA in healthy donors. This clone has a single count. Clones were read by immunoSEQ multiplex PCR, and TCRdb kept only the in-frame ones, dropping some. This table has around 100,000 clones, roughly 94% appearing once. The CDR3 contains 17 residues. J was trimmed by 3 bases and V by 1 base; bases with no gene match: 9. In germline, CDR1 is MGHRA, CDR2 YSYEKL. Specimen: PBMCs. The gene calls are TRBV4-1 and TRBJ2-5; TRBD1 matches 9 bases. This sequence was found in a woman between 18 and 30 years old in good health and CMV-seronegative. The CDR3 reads CASSQVPPDRGKETQYF. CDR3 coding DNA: TGCGCCAGCAGCCAAGTCCCCCCCGACAGGGGGAAAGAGACCCAGTACTTC.